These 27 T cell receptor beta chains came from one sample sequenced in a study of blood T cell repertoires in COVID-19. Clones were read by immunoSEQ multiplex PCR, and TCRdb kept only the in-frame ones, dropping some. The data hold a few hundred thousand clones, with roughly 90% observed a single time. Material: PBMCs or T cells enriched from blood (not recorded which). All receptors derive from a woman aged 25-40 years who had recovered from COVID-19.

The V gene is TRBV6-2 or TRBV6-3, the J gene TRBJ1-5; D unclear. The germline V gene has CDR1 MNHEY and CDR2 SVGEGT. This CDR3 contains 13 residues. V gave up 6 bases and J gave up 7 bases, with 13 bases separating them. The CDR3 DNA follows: TGTGCCAGCAGCGTCGAAGCGGGACAGCCCCAGCATTTT. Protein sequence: CASSVEAGQPQHF.

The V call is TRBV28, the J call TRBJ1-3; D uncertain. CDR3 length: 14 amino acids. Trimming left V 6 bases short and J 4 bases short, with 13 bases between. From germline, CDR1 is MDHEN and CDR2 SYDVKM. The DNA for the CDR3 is TGTGCCAGCAGCCCGAGTTCCTTAGGAAACACCATATATTTT. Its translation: CASSPSSLGNTIYF.

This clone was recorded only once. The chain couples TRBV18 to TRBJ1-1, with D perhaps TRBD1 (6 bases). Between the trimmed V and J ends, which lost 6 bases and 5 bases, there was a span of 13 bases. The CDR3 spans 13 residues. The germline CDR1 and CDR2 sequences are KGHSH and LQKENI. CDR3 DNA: TGTGCCAGCTCCCGGACAGAAGAAACTGAAGCTTTCTTT. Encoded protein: CASSRTEETEAFF.

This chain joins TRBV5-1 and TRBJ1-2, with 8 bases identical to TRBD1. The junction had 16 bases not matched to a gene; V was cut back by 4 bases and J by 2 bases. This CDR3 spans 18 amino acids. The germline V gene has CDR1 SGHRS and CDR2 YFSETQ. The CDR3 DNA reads TGCGCCAGCAGCCCATACCGGACAGGGATCCTGGGAAACTATGGCTACACCTTC. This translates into CASSPYRTGILGNYGYTF.

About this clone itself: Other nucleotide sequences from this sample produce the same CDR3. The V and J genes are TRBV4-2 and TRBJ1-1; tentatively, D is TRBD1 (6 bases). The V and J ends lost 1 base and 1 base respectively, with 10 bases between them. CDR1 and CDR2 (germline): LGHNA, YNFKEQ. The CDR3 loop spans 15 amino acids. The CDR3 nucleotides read TGTGCCAGCAGCCAAGGGGGGCAAGGGAACACTGAAGCTTTCTTT. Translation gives CASSQGGQGNTEAFF.

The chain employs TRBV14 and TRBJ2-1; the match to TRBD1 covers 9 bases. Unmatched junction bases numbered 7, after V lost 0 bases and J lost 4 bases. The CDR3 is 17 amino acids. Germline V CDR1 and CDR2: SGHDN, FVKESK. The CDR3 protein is CASSQDLGTGIYNEQFF. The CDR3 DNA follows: TGTGCCAGCAGCCAAGATCTTGGGACAGGGATTTACAATGAGCAGTTCTTC. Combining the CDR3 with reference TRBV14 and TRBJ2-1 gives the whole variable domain EAGVTQFPSHSVIEKGQTVTLRCDPISGHDNLYWYRRVMGKEIKFLLHFVKESKQDESGMPNNRFLAERTGGTYSTLKVQPAELEDSGVYFCASSQDLGTGIYNEQFFGPGTRLTVL.

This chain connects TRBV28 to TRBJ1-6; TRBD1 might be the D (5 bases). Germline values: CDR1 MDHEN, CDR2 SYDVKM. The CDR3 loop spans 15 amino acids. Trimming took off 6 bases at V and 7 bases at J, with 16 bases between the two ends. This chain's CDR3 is CASRLAAGRNSPLHF. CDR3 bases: TGTGCCAGCAGGCTGGCGGCAGGGAGGAATTCACCCCTCCACTTT.

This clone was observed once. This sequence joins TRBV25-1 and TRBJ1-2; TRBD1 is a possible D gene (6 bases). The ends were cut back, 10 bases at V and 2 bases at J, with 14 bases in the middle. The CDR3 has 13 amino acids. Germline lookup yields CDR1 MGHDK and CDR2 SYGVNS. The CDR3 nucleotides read TGTGCCACCTCGACAGGAGACAACTATGGCTACACCTTC. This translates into CATSTGDNYGYTF.

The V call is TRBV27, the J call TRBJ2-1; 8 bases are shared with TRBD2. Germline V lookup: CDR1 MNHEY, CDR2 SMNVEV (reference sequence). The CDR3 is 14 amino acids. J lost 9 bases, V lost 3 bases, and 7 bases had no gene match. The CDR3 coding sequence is TGTGCCAGCAGTTTCGGGGGGGCGGTCGGTGAGCAGTTCTTC. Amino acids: CASSFGGAVGEQFF.

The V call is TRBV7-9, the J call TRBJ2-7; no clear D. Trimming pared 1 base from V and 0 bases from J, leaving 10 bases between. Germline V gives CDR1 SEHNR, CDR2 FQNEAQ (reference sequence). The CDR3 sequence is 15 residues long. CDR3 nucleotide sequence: TGTGCCAGCAGCTTAGTATCCGGAGCCTCCTACGAGCAGTACTTC. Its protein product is CASSLVSGASYEQYF.

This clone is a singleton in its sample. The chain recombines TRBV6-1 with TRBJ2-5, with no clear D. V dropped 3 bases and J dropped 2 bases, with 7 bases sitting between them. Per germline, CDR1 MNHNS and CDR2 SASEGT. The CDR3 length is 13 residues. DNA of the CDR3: TGTGCCAGCAGTGAGGTACTGCAAGAGACCCAGTACTTC. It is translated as CASSEVLQETQYF.

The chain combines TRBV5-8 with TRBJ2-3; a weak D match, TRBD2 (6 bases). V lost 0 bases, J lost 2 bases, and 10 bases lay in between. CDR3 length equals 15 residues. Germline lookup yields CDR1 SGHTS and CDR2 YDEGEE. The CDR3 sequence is CASSLARDFTDTQYF. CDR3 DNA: TGTGCCAGCAGCTTGGCGAGGGACTTCACAGATACGCAGTATTTT.

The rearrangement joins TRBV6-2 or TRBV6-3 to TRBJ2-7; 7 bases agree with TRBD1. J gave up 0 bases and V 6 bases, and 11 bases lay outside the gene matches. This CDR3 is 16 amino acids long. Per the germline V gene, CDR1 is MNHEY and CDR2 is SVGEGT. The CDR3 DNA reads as TGTGCCAGCAGCCACTCCGACAGGGCTAACTCCTACGAGCAGTACTTC. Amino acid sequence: CASSHSDRANSYEQYF.

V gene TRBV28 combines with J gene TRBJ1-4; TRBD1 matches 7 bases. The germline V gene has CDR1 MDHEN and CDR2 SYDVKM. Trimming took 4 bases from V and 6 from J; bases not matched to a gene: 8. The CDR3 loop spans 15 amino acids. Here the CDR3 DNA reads TGTGCCAGCAGTTCTGCGGGGACAGCAGATGAAAAACTGTTTTTT. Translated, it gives CASSSAGTADEKLFF.

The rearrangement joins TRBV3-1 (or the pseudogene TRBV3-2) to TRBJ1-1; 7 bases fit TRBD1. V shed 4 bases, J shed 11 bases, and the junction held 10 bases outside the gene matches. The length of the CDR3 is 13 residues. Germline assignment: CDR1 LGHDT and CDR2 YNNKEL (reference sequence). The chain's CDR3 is CASSPRGTKGAFF. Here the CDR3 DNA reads TGTGCCAGCAGCCCCAGGGGGACGAAAGGGGCTTTCTTT.

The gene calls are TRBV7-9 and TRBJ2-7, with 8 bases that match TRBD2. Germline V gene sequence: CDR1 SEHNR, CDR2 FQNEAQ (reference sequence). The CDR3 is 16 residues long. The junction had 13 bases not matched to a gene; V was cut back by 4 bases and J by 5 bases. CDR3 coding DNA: TGTGCCAGCAGCTCATCTATAGCGGGACGGGGAAACGAGCAGTACTTC. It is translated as CASSSSIAGRGNEQYF.

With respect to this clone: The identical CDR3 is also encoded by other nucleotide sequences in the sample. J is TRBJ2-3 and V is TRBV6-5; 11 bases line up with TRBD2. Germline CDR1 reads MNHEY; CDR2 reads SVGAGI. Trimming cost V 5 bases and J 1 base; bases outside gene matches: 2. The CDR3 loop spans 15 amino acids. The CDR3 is CASSKLAGGTDTQYF. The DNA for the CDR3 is TGTGCCAGCAGTAAACTAGCGGGGGGCACAGATACGCAGTATTTT.

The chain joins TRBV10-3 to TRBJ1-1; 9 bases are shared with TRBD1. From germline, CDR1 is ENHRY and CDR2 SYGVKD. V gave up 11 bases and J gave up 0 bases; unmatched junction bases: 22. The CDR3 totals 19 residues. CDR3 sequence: CAVKRGLQGAGSMNTEAFF. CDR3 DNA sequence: TGTGCCGTCAAGAGGGGTCTACAGGGGGCTGGCTCTATGAACACTGAAGCTTTCTTT.

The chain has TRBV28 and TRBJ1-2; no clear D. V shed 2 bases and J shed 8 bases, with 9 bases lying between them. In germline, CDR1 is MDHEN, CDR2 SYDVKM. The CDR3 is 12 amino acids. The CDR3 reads CASSLGWRGYTF. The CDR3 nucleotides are TGTGCCAGCAGTTTAGGGTGGAGGGGCTACACCTTC.

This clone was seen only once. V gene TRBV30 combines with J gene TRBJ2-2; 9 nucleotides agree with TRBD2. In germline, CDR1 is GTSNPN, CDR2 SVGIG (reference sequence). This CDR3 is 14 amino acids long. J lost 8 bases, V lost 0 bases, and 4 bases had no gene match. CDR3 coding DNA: TGTGCCTGGAGTGTTGGGCTAGCGGGGGGGGAGCTGTTTTTT. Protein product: CAWSVGLAGGELFF.

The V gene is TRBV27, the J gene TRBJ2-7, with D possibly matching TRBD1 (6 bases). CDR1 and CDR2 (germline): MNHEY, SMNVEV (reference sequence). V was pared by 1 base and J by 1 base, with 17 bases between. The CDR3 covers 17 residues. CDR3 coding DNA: TGTGCCAGCAGTTTATGCGACGACAGGCGTATTTCCTACGAGCAGTACTTC. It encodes CASSLCDDRRISYEQYF.

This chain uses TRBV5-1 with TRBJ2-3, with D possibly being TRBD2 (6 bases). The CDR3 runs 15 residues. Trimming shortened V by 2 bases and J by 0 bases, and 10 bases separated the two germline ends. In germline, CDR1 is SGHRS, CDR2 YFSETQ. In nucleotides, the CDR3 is TGCGCCAGCAGCTTAGGCGGGGAAAGCACAGATACGCAGTATTTT. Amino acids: CASSLGGESTDTQYF.

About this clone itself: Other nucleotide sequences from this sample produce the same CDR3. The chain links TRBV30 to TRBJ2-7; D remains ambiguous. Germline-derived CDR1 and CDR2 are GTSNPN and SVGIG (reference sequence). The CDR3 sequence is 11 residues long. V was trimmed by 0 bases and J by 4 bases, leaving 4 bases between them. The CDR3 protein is CAWSVLYEQYF. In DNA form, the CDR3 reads TGTGCCTGGAGTGTACTTTACGAGCAGTACTTC.

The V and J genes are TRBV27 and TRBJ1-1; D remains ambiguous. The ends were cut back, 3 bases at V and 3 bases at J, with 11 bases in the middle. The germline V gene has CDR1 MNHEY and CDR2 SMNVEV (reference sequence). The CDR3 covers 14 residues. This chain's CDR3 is CASSLVGSHTEAFF. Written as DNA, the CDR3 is TGTGCCAGCAGTTTGGTCGGGTCGCACACTGAAGCTTTCTTT.

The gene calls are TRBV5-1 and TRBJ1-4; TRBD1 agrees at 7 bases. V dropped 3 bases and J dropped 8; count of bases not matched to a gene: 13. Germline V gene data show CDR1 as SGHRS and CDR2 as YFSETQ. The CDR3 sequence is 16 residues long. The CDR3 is CASSWETGPSGEKLFF. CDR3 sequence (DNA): TGCGCCAGCAGCTGGGAGACAGGGCCTAGCGGGGAAAAACTGTTTTTT.

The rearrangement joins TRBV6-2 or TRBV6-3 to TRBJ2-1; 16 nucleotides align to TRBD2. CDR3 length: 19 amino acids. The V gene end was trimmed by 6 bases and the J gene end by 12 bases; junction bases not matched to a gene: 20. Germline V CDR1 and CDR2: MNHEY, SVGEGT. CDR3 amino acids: CASSPPGLAGGPTMKWQFF. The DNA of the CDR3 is TGTGCCAGCAGCCCACCGGGACTAGCGGGGGGGCCAACTATGAAGTGGCAGTTCTTC.

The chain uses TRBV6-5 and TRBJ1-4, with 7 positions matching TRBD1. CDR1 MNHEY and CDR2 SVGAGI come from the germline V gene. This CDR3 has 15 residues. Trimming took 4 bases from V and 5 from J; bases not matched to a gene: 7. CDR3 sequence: CASSSTGDTNEKLFF. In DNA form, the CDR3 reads TGTGCCAGCAGTTCCACAGGGGACACGAATGAAAAACTGTTTTTT.